Listed here are 30 T cell receptor beta chains from one sample, sequenced in a study of HIV-infected patients and healthy controls. The repertoire came from unfractionated whole blood and reflected all unsorted peripheral T cells. 450 to 600 ng RNA was reverse transcribed with alpha and beta constant-region primers. Separate chain-specific third strand synthesis with multiplexing indices produced the alpha and beta libraries. MiXCR was run by TCRdb on the 5' RACE reads, yielding one entry per CDR3 protein. The sample consists of under 20,000 distinct CDR3 sequences, about 9.4% of them appearing once. Sample: blood. These receptors were obtained from an adult in good health.

This clonotype was detected many times. This chain uses TRBV6-6 with TRBJ2-1; 10 bases are shared with TRBD2. Germline V gene sequence: CDR1 MNHNY, CDR2 SVGAGI (reference sequence). This CDR3 spans 16 amino acids. V trimming: 1 base; J trimming: 6 bases; junction bases outside the gene matches: 6. The CDR3 region is CASSYYTSGTSNEQFF. In nucleotides, the CDR3 is TGTGCCAGCAGTTACTACACTAGCGGGACTTCCAATGAGCAGTTCTTC.

This sequence joins TRBV19 and TRBJ1-5, with 12 nucleotides matching TRBD1. V shed 1 base and J 2 bases; nucleotides not matched to a gene: 9. CDR3 length: 19 residues. The germline CDR1 and CDR2 sequences are LNHDA and SQIVND (reference sequence). CDR3: CASSIGSGTGGDGNQPQHF. The CDR3 nucleotides read TGTGCCAGTAGTATAGGCTCCGGGACAGGGGGCGATGGCAATCAGCCCCAGCATTTT.

There are many counts of this clonotype. This rearrangement joins TRBV4-2 to TRBJ2-1, with D possibly TRBD2 on 5 matching bases. CDR1 and CDR2 (germline): LGHNA, YNFKEQ. The CDR3 is 16 amino acids. V was shortened by 0 bases and J by 4 bases, with 13 bases between the two germline ends. CDR3 in amino acids: CASSQDLGLIYNEQFF. DNA of the CDR3: TGTGCCAGCAGCCAAGATCTCGGACTCATTTACAATGAGCAGTTCTTC.

This clonotype was detected ten times or more. This sequence joins TRBV7-2 and TRBJ1-2; no clear D. With 5 bases removed from V and 0 bases from J, the gap between germline ends came to 7 bases. The CDR3 is made up of 13 amino acids. CDR1 and CDR2 from the germline V gene are SGHTA and FQGNSA. CDR3: CASSRTANYGYTF. CDR3 sequence (DNA): TGTGCCAGCAGCCGGACGGCTAACTATGGCTACACCTTC.

Many counts were recorded for this clonotype. The CDR3 is CASSLGGNREGTQYF. The CDR3 DNA is TGTGCCAGCAGCCTGGGGGGAAACAGGGAAGGGACCCAGTACTTC. The chain carries TRBV11-2 and TRBJ2-5; D may match TRBD1 or TRBD2 (6 bases each). This CDR3 contains 15 residues. V was pared by 5 bases and J by 7 bases, with 20 bases between. Germline-derived CDR1 and CDR2 are SGHAT and FQNNGV.

This clonotype was seen ten or more times. The chain employs TRBV24-1 and TRBJ2-6, with D possibly TRBD2 on 6 matching bases. Germline V lookup: CDR1 KGHDR, CDR2 SFDVKD. The CDR3 runs 17 residues. The ends were cut back, 5 bases at V and 0 bases at J, with 13 bases in the middle. The CDR3 here is CATSAASGGSGANVLTF. For the CDR3, the DNA is TGTGCCACCAGTGCCGCGTCCGGGGGCTCTGGGGCCAACGTCCTGACTTTC.

As for this clonotype: A much larger clone sits a single nucleotide away, making a read error possible. The rearrangement joins TRBV12-3 or TRBV12-4 to TRBJ2-7; 13 bases fit TRBD2. This CDR3 comprises 15 residues. With 5 bases clipped from V and 9 bases from J, the junction kept 10 bases outside the gene matches. Written as DNA, the CDR3 is TGTGCCAGCAGTAACCTGGGACTAGCGGGGAGGGGGCAGTACTTC. Amino acids: CASSNLGLAGRGQYF.

In this sample, this clonotype turned up many times. The chain uses TRBV5-6 and TRBJ1-1, with a possible D match to TRBD1 (5 bases). Trimming took off 0 bases at V and 0 bases at J, with 9 bases between the two ends. The CDR3 is 15 residues long. Germline V CDR1 and CDR2: SGHDT, YYEEEE. For the CDR3, the DNA is TGTGCCAGCAGCTTGGTTGGGGCCATGAACACTGAAGCTTTCTTT. Its protein product is CASSLVGAMNTEAFF.

This clonotype was seen ten or more times. The genes are TRBV11-2 and TRBJ2-3; 7 nucleotides line up with TRBD2. Germline-derived CDR1 and CDR2 are SGHAT and FQNNGV. The length of the CDR3 is 15 residues. V was pared by 5 bases and J by 5 bases, with 10 bases of the junction left unmatched. CDR3 in DNA: TGTGCCAGCAGCCGAGCCCGGACTAGACTAGATACGCAGTATTTT. It translates to CASSRARTRLDTQYF.

Within the sample, this clonotype is medium-sized. The gene calls are TRBV19 and TRBJ2-7, with D perhaps given as TRBD1 or TRBD2 (5 bases each). Germline V gene sequence: CDR1 LNHDA, CDR2 SQIVND (reference sequence). The CDR3 has 14 amino acids. The V and J ends lost 6 bases and 4 bases respectively, with 16 bases between them. The CDR3 bases are TGTGCCAGTAGCCCGGGACCGTGGAATTACGAGCAGTACTTC. The encoded protein is CASSPGPWNYEQYF.

This clonotype came up many times. The chain recombines TRBV15 with TRBJ2-7, with D maybe TRBD2 (5 bases). The CDR3 contains 14 residues. Germline CDR1 reads LNHNV; CDR2 reads YYDKDF (reference sequence). The V and J ends lost 1 base and 4 bases respectively, with 11 bases between them. The CDR3 reads CATSRGVASYEQYF. CDR3 nucleotide sequence: TGTGCCACCAGCAGAGGCGTAGCGAGTTACGAGCAGTACTTC. Looking up the rest from reference TRBV15 and TRBJ2-7 gives the full variable domain: DAMVIQNPRYQVTQFGKPVTLSCSQTLNHNVMYWYQQKSSQAPKLLFHYYDKDFNNEADTPDNFQSRRPNTSFCFLDIRSPGLGDTAMYLCATSRGVASYEQYFGPGTRLTVT.

Only a few counts were recorded for this clonotype. V usage is TRBV19 and J usage is TRBJ2-4; D might be TRBD1 or TRBD2, each matching 7 bases. V lost 5 bases and J 3 bases, leaving 14 bases between the germline ends. The germline CDR1 and CDR2 sequences are LNHDA and SQIVND (reference sequence). This CDR3 is 15 amino acids long. The CDR3 sequence is CASSWGGDSKNIQYF. The CDR3 region has the DNA TGTGCCAGTAGTTGGGGAGGGGACAGCAAAAACATTCAGTACTTC.

This clonotype was seen a handful of times. This sequence joins TRBV5-5 and TRBJ1-1, with D hard to call. The ends were cut back, 0 bases at V and 1 base at J, with 19 bases in the middle. CDR3 size: 18 residues. Germline CDR1 reads SGHKS; CDR2 reads YYEKEE (reference sequence). The CDR3 protein is CASSLASGVFYGNTEAFF. The CDR3 bases are TGTGCCAGCAGCTTGGCGTCGGGAGTCTTTTATGGGAACACTGAAGCTTTCTTT.

This clonotype was found many times. The J gene is TRBJ1-5, the V gene TRBV6-1; the D gene is possibly TRBD1 (6 bases). Deletions cut 4 bases from V and 3 bases from J, with 16 bases between. CDR1 and CDR2 from the germline V gene are MNHNS and SASEGT. The CDR3 runs 16 residues. CDR3 in DNA: TGTGCCAGCAGTGGGGGTGTGGGGGCCTACAATCAGCCCCAGCATTTT. This codes for CASSGGVGAYNQPQHF.

By proportion, this clonotype is medium-sized. V is TRBV20-1 and J is TRBJ2-7; 7 bases are a match to TRBD2. J was trimmed by 6 bases and V by 0 bases; bases with no gene match: 5. Germline V gene sequence: CDR1 DFQATT, CDR2 SNEGSKA (reference sequence). The CDR3 contains 13 residues. The CDR3 nucleotides read TGCAGTGCTAGAGACACTAGCGACCGCGAGCAGTACTTC. Protein: CSARDTSDREQYF.

The rearrangement joins TRBV4-1 to TRBJ2-3, with 9 bases identical to TRBD1. The CDR3 sequence is 18 residues long. Germline CDR1 MGHRA, CDR2 YSYEKL. With 3 bases clipped from V and 1 base from J, the junction kept 11 bases outside the gene matches. This CDR3 reads CASSHRPGTGLGTDTQYF. The CDR3 coding sequence is TGCGCCAGCAGCCACCGTCCCGGGACAGGGTTGGGCACAGATACGCAGTATTTT.

Many counts were recorded for this clonotype. This chain joins TRBV20-1 and TRBJ2-2, with unresolved D. The CDR3 is 13 amino acids. The germline V gene has CDR1 DFQATT and CDR2 SNEGSKA (reference sequence). The germline V and J ends were trimmed by 3 bases and 1 base, with 6 bases remaining between them. Written as DNA, the CDR3 is TGCAGTGCTAGCCGTCTGAACACCGGGGAGCTGTTTTTT. Amino acids: CSASRLNTGELFF.

This clonotype occurred many times. The CDR3 protein is CSATMPSLGNTIYF. Written as DNA, the CDR3 is TGCAGTGCTACCATGCCGAGTCTGGGGAACACCATATATTTT. This sequence joins TRBV20-1 and TRBJ1-3; D call uncertain. Germline loops: CDR1 DFQATT, CDR2 SNEGSKA (reference sequence). V gave up 4 bases and J gave up 7 bases, with 17 bases separating them. This CDR3 comprises 14 residues.

This clonotype occurred many times. This sequence joins TRBV19 and TRBJ2-7; D perhaps matches TRBD2 (6 bases). Deletions cut 5 bases from V and 7 bases from J, with 18 bases between. CDR3 length equals 14 residues. The V gene's germline CDR1 is LNHDA and CDR2 SQIVND (reference sequence). The CDR3 spells CASSPGRGAGEQYF. CDR3 DNA: TGTGCCAGTAGTCCCGGTCGTGGGGCGGGGGAGCAGTACTTC.

This clonotype was observed many times. The chain combines TRBV7-9 with TRBJ2-2, with D unclear. Germline CDR1 reads SEHNR; CDR2 reads FQNEAQ (reference sequence). The CDR3 is 14 residues long. Trimming took 1 base from V and 4 from J, leaving 7 bases between them. The DNA for the CDR3 is TGTGCCAGCAGCTTAGACCGGCGCACCGGGGAGCTGTTTTTT. This gives the protein CASSLDRRTGELFF. Complete variable domain (other parts from reference TRBV7-9 and TRBJ2-2): DTGVSQNPRHKITKRGQNVTFRCDPISEHNRLYWYRQTLGQGPEFLTYFQNEAQLEKSRLLSDRFSAERPKGSFSTLEIQRTEQGDSAMYLCASSLDRRTGELFFGEGSRLTVL.

The CDR3 loop reads CATSRSLATAQETQYF. The CDR3 coding sequence is TGTGCCACCAGCAGATCCCTAGCCACCGCCCAAGAGACCCAGTACTTC. V is TRBV15 and J is TRBJ2-5, with TRBD2 as a possible D gene (5 bases). The CDR3 is made up of 16 amino acids. Germline V gene data show CDR1 as LNHNV and CDR2 as YYDKDF (reference sequence). Trimming removed 2 bases at V and 1 base at J, with 14 bases between.

The chain combines TRBV19 with TRBJ1-5; a possible D gene is TRBD1 (5 bases). Germline V gene sequence: CDR1 LNHDA, CDR2 SQIVND (reference sequence). CDR3 size: 14 residues. V gave up 3 bases and J gave up 4 bases, with 10 bases separating them. CDR3 coding DNA: TGTGCCAGTAGTATCGGGACGGGAAATCAGCCCCAGCATTTT. Its protein is CASSIGTGNQPQHF.

In this sample, this clonotype turned up many times. The chain couples TRBV28 to TRBJ1-1; D perhaps matches TRBD1 (5 bases). V was pared by 5 bases and J by 7 bases, with 23 bases between. The CDR3 consists of 16 residues. Germline V gene lookup returns CDR1 MDHEN and CDR2 SYDVKM. CDR3 nucleotides: TGTGCCAGCAGTCCTCCAGCCGGGACGGGGACGTATGAAGCTTTCTTT. Its translation is CASSPPAGTGTYEAFF.

In its sample, this clonotype was seen many times. The chain is built from TRBV28 and TRBJ1-1; D call uncertain. The length of the CDR3 is 14 residues. Germline V gene sequence: CDR1 MDHEN, CDR2 SYDVKM. V was clipped by 1 base and J by 6 bases, with 12 bases between them. The CDR3 sequence is CASSLSRPEAEAFF. The DNA of the CDR3 is TGTGCCAGCAGTTTATCCAGGCCCGAGGCTGAAGCTTTCTTT.

This clonotype was seen repeatedly, ten times or more. The rearrangement links TRBV12-3 or TRBV12-4 to TRBJ2-3; 9 bases fit TRBD2. V trimming: 5 bases; J trimming: 15 bases; junction bases outside the gene matches: 9. This CDR3 is 12 amino acids long. The CDR3 reads CASSRLAAMLYF. CDR3 DNA sequence: TGTGCCAGCAGTCGACTAGCGGCCATGTTATATTTT.

This clonotype is labeled medium-sized. The chain couples TRBV4-1 to TRBJ2-7; D remains unclear. The CDR3 extends over 15 amino acids. The germline V and J ends were trimmed by 3 bases and 3 bases, with 15 bases remaining between them. Looked up from germline, CDR1 is MGHRA and CDR2 is YSYEKL. CDR3 nucleotides: TGCGCCAGCAGCCAGGGTCCCTCCCCGGGCTACGAGCAGTACTTC. It specifies CASSQGPSPGYEQYF.

By frequency in the sample, this clonotype is medium-sized. The V gene is TRBV15, the J gene TRBJ2-5; either TRBD1 or TRBD2 may supply D (5 bases each). V lost 0 bases and J lost 7, with 15 bases in between. Germline CDR1 LNHNV, CDR2 YYDKDF (reference sequence). This CDR3 spans 15 amino acids. For the CDR3, the DNA is TGTGCCACCAGCAGAGATAGGGGACGGCTGGGGACCCAGTACTTC. It codes for CATSRDRGRLGTQYF.

This clonotype was observed many times. This chain links TRBV5-1 with TRBJ2-5; 7 nucleotides line up with TRBD1. Per germline, CDR1 SGHRS and CDR2 YFSETQ. The length of the CDR3 is 14 residues. The ends lost 1 base at V and 5 bases at J; junction bases unmatched: 5. CDR3 in amino acids: CASSLPGGGETQYF. CDR3 nucleotide sequence: TGCGCCAGCAGCTTGCCAGGGGGTGGCGAGACCCAGTACTTC.

This clonotype is medium-sized (0.01 to 0.1%) in the sample. The chain is built from TRBV29-1 and TRBJ2-3; 7 nucleotides line up with TRBD2. Germline CDR1 is SQVTM and CDR2 is ANQGSEA. V gave up 4 bases and J gave up 3 bases; unmatched junction bases: 13. There are 16 residues in the CDR3. The CDR3 DNA follows: TGCAGCGTTGGGGGTACGGGGGGAGCTGGGACAGATACGCAGTATTTT. Protein product: CSVGGTGGAGTDTQYF.

This clonotype has just a few counts. This chain connects TRBV6-1 to TRBJ2-6, with D hard to call. Germline values: CDR1 MNHNS, CDR2 SASEGT. V was clipped by 3 bases and J by 0 bases, with 6 bases between them. The CDR3 totals 15 residues. CDR3 sequence reads: CASSDDPSGANVLTF. In DNA form, the CDR3 reads TGTGCCAGCAGTGACGATCCCTCTGGGGCCAACGTCCTGACTTTC.